The 4 T cell receptor beta chains below all came from one sample that was sequenced in a study of T cell repertoires in cytomegalovirus infection. Using its own MiXCR run on the reads, TCRdb lists one record per CDR3 protein. The sample records 800,000 to 950,000 distinct CDR3 sequences, over 25% being singletons. Which antigens these TCRs recognize remains unknown. This specimen consisted of cultured CD8+ T cells from PBMCs, obtained from culture after CMV antigen stimulation. The source is a human donor in good health (CMV status not recorded). Some clones in this sample may be carry-over from other donors' samples.

The CDR3 sequence: CASSVGPAAYTPTTYNEQFF. The DNA for the CDR3 is TGTGCCAGCAGCGTGGGGCCAGCAGCGTATACCCCCACGACTTACAATGAGCAGTTCTTC. The rearrangement uses TRBV9 and TRBJ2-1; weak D call: TRBD1 (5 bases). Germline V lookup: CDR1 SGDLS, CDR2 YYNGEE. V was pared by 2 bases and J by 4 bases, with 28 bases between. The CDR3 totals 20 residues. Drawing the rest from reference TRBV9 and TRBJ2-1, the complete variable domain is DSGVTQTPKHLITATGQRVTLRCSPRSGDLSVYWYQQSLDQGLQFLIQYYNGEERAKGNILERFSAQQFPDLHSELNLSSLELGDSALYFCASSVGPAAYTPTTYNEQFFGPGTRLTVL.

At least ten counts were recorded for this clonotype. The chain couples TRBV7-6 to TRBJ1-1, with D maybe TRBD1 (5 bases). This CDR3 comprises 12 residues. CDR1 is SGHVS and CDR2 is FNYEAQ in the germline V gene. Between the trimmed V and J ends, which lost 5 bases and 4 bases, there was a span of 8 bases. In nucleotides, the CDR3 is TGTGCCAGCAGCAGGAGGGGCACTGAAGCTTTCTTT. Its translation is CASSRRGTEAFF.

J is TRBJ2-2 and V is TRBV6-7; D ambiguous. TRBV6-7 is an ORF; its function is uncertain. V was shortened by 4 bases and J by 1 base, with 10 bases between the two germline ends. The CDR3 spans 15 residues. The CDR3 is CASSSGPVNTGELFF. CDR3 DNA: TGTGCCAGCAGTTCCGGACCTGTGAACACCGGGGAGCTGTTTTTT.

V gene TRBV15 combines with J gene TRBJ1-6; D perhaps matches TRBD1 (5 bases). The CDR3 extends over 17 amino acids. Trimming removed 0 bases at V and 3 bases at J, with 12 bases between. CDR1 LNHNV and CDR2 YYDKDF come from the germline V gene (reference sequence). The CDR3 region is CATSRDRGPNYNSPLHF. The CDR3, as DNA: TGTGCCACCAGCAGAGATCGGGGACCGAACTATAATTCACCCCTCCACTTT.